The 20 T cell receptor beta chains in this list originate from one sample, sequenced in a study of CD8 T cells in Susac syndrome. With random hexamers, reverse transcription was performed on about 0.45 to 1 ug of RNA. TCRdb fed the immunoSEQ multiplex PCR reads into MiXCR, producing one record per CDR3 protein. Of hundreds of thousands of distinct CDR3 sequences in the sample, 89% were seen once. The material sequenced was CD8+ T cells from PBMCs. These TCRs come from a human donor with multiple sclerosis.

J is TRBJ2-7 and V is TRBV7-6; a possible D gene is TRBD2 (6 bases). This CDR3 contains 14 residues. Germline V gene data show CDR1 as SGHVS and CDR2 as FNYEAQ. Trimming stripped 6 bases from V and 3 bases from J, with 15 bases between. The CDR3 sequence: CASSPGSGNYEQYF. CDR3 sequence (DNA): TGTGCCAGCAGTCCCGGGAGTGGGAACTACGAGCAGTACTTC.

This chain's CDR3 is CASSWGYQWEQYF. The DNA of the CDR3 is TGTGCCAGCAGTTGGGGCTATCAGTGGGAGCAGTACTTC. The chain employs TRBV6-2 or TRBV6-3 and TRBJ2-7; D is perhaps TRBD1 (5 bases). The ends were cut back, 4 bases at V and 7 bases at J, with 14 bases in the middle. The CDR3 extends over 13 amino acids. Germline V gene sequence: CDR1 MNHEY, CDR2 SVGEGT.

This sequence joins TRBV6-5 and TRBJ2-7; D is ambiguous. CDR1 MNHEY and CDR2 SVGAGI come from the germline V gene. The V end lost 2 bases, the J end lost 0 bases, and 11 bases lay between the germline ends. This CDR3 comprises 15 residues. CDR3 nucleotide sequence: TGTGCCAGCAGTTACGCCGGGTCGATCTCCTACGAGCAGTACTTC. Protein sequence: CASSYAGSISYEQYF.

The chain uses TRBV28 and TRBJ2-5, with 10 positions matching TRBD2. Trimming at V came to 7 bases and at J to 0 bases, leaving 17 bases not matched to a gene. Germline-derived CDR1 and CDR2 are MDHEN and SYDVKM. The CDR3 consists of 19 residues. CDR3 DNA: TGTGCCAGCAACCCCTTAGTGGGGTTAGCGGGGGGATACCAAGAGACCCAGTACTTC. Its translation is CASNPLVGLAGGYQETQYF.

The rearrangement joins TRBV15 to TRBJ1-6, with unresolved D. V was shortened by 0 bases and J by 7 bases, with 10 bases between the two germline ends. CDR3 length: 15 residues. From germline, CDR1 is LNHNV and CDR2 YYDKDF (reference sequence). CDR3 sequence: CATSRDWAANSPLHF. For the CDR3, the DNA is TGTGCCACCAGCAGAGATTGGGCGGCCAATTCACCCCTCCACTTT.

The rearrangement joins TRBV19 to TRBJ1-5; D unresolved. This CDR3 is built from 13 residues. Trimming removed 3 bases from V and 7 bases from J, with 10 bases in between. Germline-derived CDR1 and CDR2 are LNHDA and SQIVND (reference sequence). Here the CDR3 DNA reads TGTGCCAGTAGTATGGCGGGGTGGCAGCCCCAGCATTTT. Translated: CASSMAGWQPQHF.

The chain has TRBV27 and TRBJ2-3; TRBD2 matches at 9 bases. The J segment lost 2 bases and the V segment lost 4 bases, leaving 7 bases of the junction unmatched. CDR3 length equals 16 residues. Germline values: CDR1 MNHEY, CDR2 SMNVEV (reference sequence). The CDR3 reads CASSSTTSGPTDTQYF. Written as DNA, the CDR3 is TGTGCCAGCAGTTCCACGACTAGCGGACCCACAGATACGCAGTATTTT.

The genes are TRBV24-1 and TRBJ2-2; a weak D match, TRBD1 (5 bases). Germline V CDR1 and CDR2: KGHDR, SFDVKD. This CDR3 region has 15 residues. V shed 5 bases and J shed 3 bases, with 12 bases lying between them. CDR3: CATSGPDRYTGELFF. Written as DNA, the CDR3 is TGTGCCACCAGTGGCCCCGACAGATACACCGGGGAGCTGTTTTTT.

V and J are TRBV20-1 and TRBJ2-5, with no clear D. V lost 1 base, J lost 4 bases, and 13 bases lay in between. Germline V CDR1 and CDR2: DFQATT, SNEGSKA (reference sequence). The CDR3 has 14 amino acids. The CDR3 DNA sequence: TGCAGTGCTAGAGCGCCGGAAGGCGGAGAGACCCAGTACTTC. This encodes CSARAPEGGETQYF.

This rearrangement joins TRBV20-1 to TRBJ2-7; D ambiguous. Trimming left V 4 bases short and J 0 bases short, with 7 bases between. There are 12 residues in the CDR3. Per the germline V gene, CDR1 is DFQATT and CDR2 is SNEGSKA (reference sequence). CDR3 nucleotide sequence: TGCAGTGCTACGGCCCTCTCCTACGAGCAGTACTTC. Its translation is CSATALSYEQYF.

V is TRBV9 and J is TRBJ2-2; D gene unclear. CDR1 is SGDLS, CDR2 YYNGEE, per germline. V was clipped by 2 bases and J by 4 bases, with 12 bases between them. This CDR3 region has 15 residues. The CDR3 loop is CASSVGRVGTGELFF. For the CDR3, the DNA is TGTGCCAGCAGCGTCGGAAGGGTTGGCACCGGGGAGCTGTTTTTT.

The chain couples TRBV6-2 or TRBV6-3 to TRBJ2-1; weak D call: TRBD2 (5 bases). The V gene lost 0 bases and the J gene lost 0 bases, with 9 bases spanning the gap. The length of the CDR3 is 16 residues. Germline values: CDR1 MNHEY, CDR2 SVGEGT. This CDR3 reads CASSYSRVSSYNEQFF. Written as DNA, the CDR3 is TGTGCCAGCAGTTACTCGCGGGTGAGCTCCTACAATGAGCAGTTCTTC.

The CDR3 nucleotides read TGTGCCAGCTCACCCAACCCGCCGCCGGACAGTGACTTTGGAAACACCATATATTTT. This translates into CASSPNPPPDSDFGNTIYF. V usage is TRBV18 and J usage is TRBJ1-3, with TRBD1 as a possible D gene (6 bases). The germline gives CDR1 KGHSH, CDR2 LQKENI. This CDR3 has 19 amino acids. V dropped 3 bases and J dropped 3 bases, with 24 bases sitting between them.

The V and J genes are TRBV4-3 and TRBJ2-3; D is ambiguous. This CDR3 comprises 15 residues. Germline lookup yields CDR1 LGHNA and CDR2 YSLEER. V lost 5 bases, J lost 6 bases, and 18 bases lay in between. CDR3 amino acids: CASSFEPSLADTQYF. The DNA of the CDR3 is TGCGCCAGCAGCTTTGAGCCCTCCCTGGCCGATACGCAGTATTTT.

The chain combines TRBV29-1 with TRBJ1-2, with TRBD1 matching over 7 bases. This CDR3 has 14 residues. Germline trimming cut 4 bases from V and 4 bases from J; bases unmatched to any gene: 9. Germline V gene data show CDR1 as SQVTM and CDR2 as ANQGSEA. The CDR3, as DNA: TGCAGCGTTGCGGCCGGGACAGATATCTATGGCTACACCTTC. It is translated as CSVAAGTDIYGYTF.

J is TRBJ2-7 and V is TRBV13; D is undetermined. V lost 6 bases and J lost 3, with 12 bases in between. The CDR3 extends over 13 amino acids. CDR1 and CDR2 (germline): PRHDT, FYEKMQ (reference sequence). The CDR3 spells CASSFQGDYEQYF. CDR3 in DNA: TGTGCCAGCAGTTTTCAAGGAGACTACGAGCAGTACTTC.

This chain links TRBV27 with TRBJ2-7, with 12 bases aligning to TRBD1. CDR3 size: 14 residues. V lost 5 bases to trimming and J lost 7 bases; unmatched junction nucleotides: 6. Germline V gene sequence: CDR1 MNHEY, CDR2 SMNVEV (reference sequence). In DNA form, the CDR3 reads TGTGCCAGCAGTCCGGGGACAGGGGGCGTTGAGCAGTACTTC. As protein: CASSPGTGGVEQYF.

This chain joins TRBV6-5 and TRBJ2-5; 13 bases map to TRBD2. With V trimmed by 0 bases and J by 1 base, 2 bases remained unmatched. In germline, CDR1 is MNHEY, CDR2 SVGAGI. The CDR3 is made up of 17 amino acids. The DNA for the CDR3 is TGTGCCAGCAGTTACTCTAGACTAGCGGGAGGCCAAGAGACCCAGTACTTC. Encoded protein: CASSYSRLAGGQETQYF.

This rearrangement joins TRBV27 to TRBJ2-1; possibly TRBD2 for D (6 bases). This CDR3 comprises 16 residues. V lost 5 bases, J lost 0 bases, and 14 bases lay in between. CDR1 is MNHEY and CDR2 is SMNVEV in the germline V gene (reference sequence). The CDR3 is CASSRSAGSSYNEQFF. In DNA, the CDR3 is TGTGCCAGCAGTAGGTCGGCGGGGTCCTCCTACAATGAGCAGTTCTTC.

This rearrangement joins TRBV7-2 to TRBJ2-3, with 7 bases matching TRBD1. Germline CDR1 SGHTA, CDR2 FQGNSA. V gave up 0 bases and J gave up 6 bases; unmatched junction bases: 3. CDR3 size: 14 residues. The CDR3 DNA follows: TGTGCCAGCAGCTTAGCAGGGGGCGATGATACGCAGTATTTT. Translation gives CASSLAGGDDTQYF.